The rows below give T cell receptor beta chains drawn from one sample of a study of response to subunit inactivated influenza vaccine. TCRdb processed the RT-PCR reads anew with MiXCR; each CDR3 protein has one entry. The sample carries approximately 300,000 distinct CDR3 sequences, 22% recorded once. The sequencing here drew on PBMCs from blood, taken roughly 20 months after vaccination. These receptors came from a man in his fifties or sixties who received an inactivated influenza vaccine. CDR3s include the opening cysteine and the closing phenylalanine or tryptophan. The D gene is left open where the match is weak. A clone size is listed for some rows: how often the clone was seen (once, few, many), or a class if it is expanded.

D gene	CDR3 length	J gene	clone size	V gene	CDR3 DNA	CDR3 protein
-	13	TRBJ2-3	once	TRBV20-1	TGCAGTGCTAGCAGGGCGAGCACAGATACGCAGTATTTT	CSASRASTDTQYF
TRBD2	21	TRBJ2-1	-	TRBV12-3/TRBV12-4	TGTGCCAGCAGGTCAGCCCCCGGGACTAGCGGGCCACGGAGCTCCTACAATGAGCAGTTCTTC	CASRSAPGTSGPRSSYNEQFF
-	13	TRBJ1-1	few	TRBV29-1	TGCAGCGTTGAATCTGTCGGAGCCACTGAAGCTTTCTTT	CSVESVGATEAFF
TRBD1	15	TRBJ1-1	many	TRBV10-3	TGTGCCATCAGTGAAGGGGGACAGATGAACACTGAAGCTTTCTTT	CAISEGGQMNTEAFF
-	17	TRBJ2-2	many	TRBV4-1	TGCGCCAGCAGCCAAGATATGTGGCAGGTTGGCGCCGGGGAGCTGTTTTTT	CASSQDMWQVGAGELFF
-	15	TRBJ1-5	-	TRBV6-4	TGTGCCAGCAGTGACTCGATAGGGATCAATCAGCCCCAGCATTTT	CASSDSIGINQPQHF
-	16	TRBJ1-2	-	TRBV4-3	TGCGCCAGCAGCCAAGACGTACAGGCGGAGGTTATTGGCTACACCTTC	CASSQDVQAEVIGYTF
-	13	TRBJ1-4	few	TRBV6-6	TGTGCCACCCAGGGAGCACTGAATGAAAAACTGTTTTTT	CATQGALNEKLFF
-	15	TRBJ1-4	few	TRBV18	TGTGCCAGCTCACCTACTTGGGCTGAGAATGAAAAACTGTTTTTT	CASSPTWAENEKLFF
-	11	TRBJ1-2	-	TRBV29-1	TGCAGCGTTGAACAGGGTTCCGGCTACACCTTC	CSVEQGSGYTF
-	14	TRBJ1-3	few	TRBV4-3	TGCGCCAGCAGCCCCGGGGGGGCTGGAAACACCATATATTTT	CASSPGGAGNTIYF
TRBD2	12	TRBJ2-1	-	TRBV5-1	TGCGCCAGCAGCTTTGGGGGGGATGAGCAGTTCTTC	CASSFGGDEQFF
-	15	TRBJ1-4	few	TRBV3-1	TGTGCCAGCAGCCAAGAAAGCGTCTTGGGCGAAAAACTGTTTTTT	CASSQESVLGEKLFF
-	13	TRBJ1-5	-	TRBV20-1	TGCAGTGCTACGGACAATCTCAATCAGCCCCAGCATTTT	CSATDNLNQPQHF
-	16	TRBJ2-7	few	TRBV4-1	TGCGCCAGCAGGCTCCGCCCGGGTTTGACTCCCTACGAGCAGTACTTC	CASRLRPGLTPYEQYF
TRBD1	14	TRBJ1-5	-	TRBV9	TGTGCCAGCAGCGAGGGGACAGGCAATCAGCCCCAGCATTTT	CASSEGTGNQPQHF
TRBD1	14	TRBJ2-2	few	TRBV4-1	TGCGCCAGCAGCCATCCAGGGGGCACCGGGGAGCTGTTTTTT	CASSHPGGTGELFF
-	14	TRBJ2-5	-	TRBV5-1	TGCGCCAGCAGCTTGGGACGACTGGGAGAGACCCAGTACTTC	CASSLGRLGETQYF
-	14	TRBJ2-1	few	TRBV6-5	TGTGCCAGCAGTTACTCGCCAGGGGCGAATGAGCAGTTCTTC	CASSYSPGANEQFF
TRBD2	14	TRBJ2-3	few	TRBV6-5	TGTGCCAGCAGTTGGACTAGCGGGTCAGATACGCAGTATTTT	CASSWTSGSDTQYF
TRBD1	12	TRBJ1-4	-	TRBV28	TGTGCCGGCGGGACAGGGGATGAAAAACTGTTTTTT	CAGGTGDEKLFF
-	14	TRBJ1-2	-	TRBV4-1	TGCGCCAGCAGCCATAGATACCCTAACTATGGCTACACCTTC	CASSHRYPNYGYTF
TRBD2	13	TRBJ2-3	-	TRBV12-3/TRBV12-4	TGTGCCAGCAGTCCGATGCGGGAGGATACGCAGTATTTT	CASSPMREDTQYF
-	16	TRBJ1-1	few	TRBV18	TGTGCCAGCTCACCACCGGGTGTCCGATGGGGGACTGAAGCTTTCTTT	CASSPPGVRWGTEAFF
TRBD2	19	TRBJ2-3	few	TRBV14	TGTGCCCGAGCCCGGACTAGCGGGATCTGGCCTTCTAGCACAGATACGCAGTATTTT	CARARTSGIWPSSTDTQYF
-	15	TRBJ1-2	few	TRBV4-1	TGCGCCAGCAGCCAAGCCCTTACAGGGTTCTATGGCTACACCTTC	CASSQALTGFYGYTF
-	14	TRBJ2-2	-	TRBV7-6	TGTGCCAGCAGCTCCCGGGCCTGGGCCGGGGAGCTGTTTTTT	CASSSRAWAGELFF
TRBD1	14	TRBJ1-4	-	TRBV5-1	TGCGCCAGCCGGGAGGGGGCAGCTAATGAAAAACTGTTTTTT	CASREGAANEKLFF
-	13	TRBJ1-1	many	TRBV5-4	TGTGCCAGCAGCTCTAGGGAACTCACTGAAGCTTTCTTT	CASSSRELTEAFF
TRBD1	13	TRBJ1-1	-	TRBV30	TGTGCCTGGAGATTGGGACAGGGCACTGAAGCTTTCTTT	CAWRLGQGTEAFF
TRBD1	16	TRBJ1-1	-	TRBV7-9	TGTGCCAGCAGCACACGGGACAGAGACATGAACACTGAAGCTTTCTTT	CASSTRDRDMNTEAFF
TRBD2	17	TRBJ2-2	once	TRBV20-1	TGCAGTGCTAGGGGCTCCTCCGCGGGGGGGCACACCGGGGAGCTGTTTTTT	CSARGSSAGGHTGELFF
-	12	TRBJ2-1	once	TRBV29-1	TGCAGCGCCCTTGGGAGGAAGAATGAGCAGTTCTTC	CSALGRKNEQFF
-	11	TRBJ1-4	-	TRBV20-1	TGCAGTGCTAGCATCAAGGAAAAACTGTTTTTT	CSASIKEKLFF
-	13	TRBJ1-1	-	TRBV14	TGTGCCAGCAGCCAAGATTTAGGGTCTGAAGCTTTCTTT	CASSQDLGSEAFF